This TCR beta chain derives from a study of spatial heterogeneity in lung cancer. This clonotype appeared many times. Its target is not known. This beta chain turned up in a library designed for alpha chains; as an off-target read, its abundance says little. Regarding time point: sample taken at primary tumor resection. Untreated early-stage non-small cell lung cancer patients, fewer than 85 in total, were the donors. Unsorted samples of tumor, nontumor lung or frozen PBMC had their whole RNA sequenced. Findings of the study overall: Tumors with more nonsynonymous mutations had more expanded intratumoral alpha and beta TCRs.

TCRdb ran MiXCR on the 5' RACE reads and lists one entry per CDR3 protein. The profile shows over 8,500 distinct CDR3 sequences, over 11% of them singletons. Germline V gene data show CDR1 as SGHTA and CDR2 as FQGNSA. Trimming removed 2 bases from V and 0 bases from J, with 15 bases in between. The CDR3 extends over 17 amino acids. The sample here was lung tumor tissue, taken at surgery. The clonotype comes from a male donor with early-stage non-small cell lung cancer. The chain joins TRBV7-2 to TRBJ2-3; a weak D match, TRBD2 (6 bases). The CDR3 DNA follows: TGTGCCAGCAGCTTAAAAATTAGCGGTACTAGCACAGATACGCAGTATTTT. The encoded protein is CASSLKISGTSTDTQYF.